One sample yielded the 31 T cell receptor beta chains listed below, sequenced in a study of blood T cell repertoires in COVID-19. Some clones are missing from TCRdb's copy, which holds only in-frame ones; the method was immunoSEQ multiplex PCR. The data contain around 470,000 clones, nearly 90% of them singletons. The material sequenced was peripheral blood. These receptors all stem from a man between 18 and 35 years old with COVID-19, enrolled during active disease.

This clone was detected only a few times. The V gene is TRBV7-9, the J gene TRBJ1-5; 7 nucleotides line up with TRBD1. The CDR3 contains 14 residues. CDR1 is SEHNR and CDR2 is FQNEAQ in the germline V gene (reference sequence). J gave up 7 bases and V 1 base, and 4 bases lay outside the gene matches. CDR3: CASSLEGAWQPQHF. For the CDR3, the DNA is TGTGCCAGCAGCTTAGAGGGGGCTTGGCAGCCCCAGCATTTT. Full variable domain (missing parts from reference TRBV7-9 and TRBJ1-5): DTGVSQNPRHKITKRGQNVTFRCDPISEHNRLYWYRQTLGQGPEFLTYFQNEAQLEKSRLLSDRFSAERPKGSFSTLEIQRTEQGDSAMYLCASSLEGAWQPQHFGDGTRLSIL.

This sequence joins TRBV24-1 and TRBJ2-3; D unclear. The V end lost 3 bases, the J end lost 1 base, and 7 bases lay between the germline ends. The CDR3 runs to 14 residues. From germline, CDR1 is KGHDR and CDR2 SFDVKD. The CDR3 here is CATSDKLGTDTQYF. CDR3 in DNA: TGTGCCACCAGTGATAAACTTGGCACAGATACGCAGTATTTT.

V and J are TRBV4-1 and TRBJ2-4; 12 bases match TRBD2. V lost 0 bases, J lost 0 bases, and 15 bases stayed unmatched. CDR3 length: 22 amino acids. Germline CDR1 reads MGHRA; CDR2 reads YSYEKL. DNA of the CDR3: TGCGCCAGCAGCCAAGATGTTCCCCGGACTAGCGGGACAGAATTAGCCAAAAACATTCAGTACTTC. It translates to CASSQDVPRTSGTELAKNIQYF.

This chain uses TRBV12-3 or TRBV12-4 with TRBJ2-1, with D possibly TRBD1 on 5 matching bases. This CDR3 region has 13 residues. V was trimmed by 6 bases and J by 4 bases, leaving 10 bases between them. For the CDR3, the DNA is TGTGCCAGCAGCAAAGACAGTTACAATGAGCAGTTCTTC. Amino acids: CASSKDSYNEQFF.

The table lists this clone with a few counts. CDR3 sequence (DNA): TGTGCCAGCAGCCCTACGACAGGGCACGGAGATACGCAGTATTTT. Amino acids: CASSPTTGHGDTQYF. V and J are TRBV7-6 and TRBJ2-3, with 7 bases that match TRBD1. Germline CDR1 is SGHVS and CDR2 is FNYEAQ. The CDR3 consists of 15 residues. V dropped 5 bases and J dropped 5; count of bases not matched to a gene: 10.

CDR3 in amino acids: CSVVNRLAKETQYF. In nucleotides, the CDR3 is TGCAGCGTTGTTAATCGGCTAGCGAAAGAGACCCAGTACTTC. This chain links TRBV29-1 with TRBJ2-5, with D perhaps matching TRBD2 (6 bases). Germline assignment: CDR1 SQVTM and CDR2 ANQGSEA. Trimming left V 4 bases short and J 3 bases short, with 15 bases between. The CDR3 covers 14 residues.

The CDR3 DNA is TGTGCCAGCAGCGGACAGGGTACCACCGGGGAGCTGTTTTTT. Encoded protein: CASSGQGTTGELFF. This sequence joins TRBV9 and TRBJ2-2; 7 bases align to TRBD1. The junction had 3 bases not matched to a gene; V was cut back by 3 bases and J by 4 bases. Per the germline V gene, CDR1 is SGDLS and CDR2 is YYNGEE. The CDR3 runs 14 residues.

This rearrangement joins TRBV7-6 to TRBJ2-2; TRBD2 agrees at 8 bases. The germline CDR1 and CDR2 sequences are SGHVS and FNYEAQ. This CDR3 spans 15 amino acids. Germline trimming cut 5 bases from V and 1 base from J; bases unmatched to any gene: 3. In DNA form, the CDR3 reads TGTGCCAGCAGCAAGGGACTAGAGAACACCGGGGAGCTGTTTTTT. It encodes CASSKGLENTGELFF.

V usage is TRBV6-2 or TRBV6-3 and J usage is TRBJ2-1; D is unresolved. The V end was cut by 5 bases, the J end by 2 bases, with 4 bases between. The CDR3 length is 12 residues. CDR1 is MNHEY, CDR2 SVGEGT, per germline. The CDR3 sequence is CASSRAYNEQFF. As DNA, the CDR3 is TGTGCCAGCAGTCGGGCCTACAATGAGCAGTTCTTC.

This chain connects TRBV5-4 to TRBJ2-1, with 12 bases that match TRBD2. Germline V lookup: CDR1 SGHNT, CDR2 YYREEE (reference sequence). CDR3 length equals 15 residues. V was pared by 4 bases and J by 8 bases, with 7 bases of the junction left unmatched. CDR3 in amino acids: CASSIGLAGSYEQFF. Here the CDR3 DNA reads TGTGCCAGCAGCATTGGACTAGCGGGAAGCTATGAGCAGTTCTTC.

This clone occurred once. The CDR3 spells CASTGGALSYEQYF. The CDR3 coding sequence is TGTGCCAGCACAGGGGGGGCACTGTCCTACGAGCAGTACTTC. The genes are TRBV7-9 and TRBJ2-7, with D perhaps being TRBD1 or TRBD2 (7 bases each). V dropped 7 bases and J dropped 1 base, with 14 bases sitting between them. There are 14 residues in the CDR3. The germline CDR1 and CDR2 sequences are SEHNR and FQNEAQ (reference sequence).

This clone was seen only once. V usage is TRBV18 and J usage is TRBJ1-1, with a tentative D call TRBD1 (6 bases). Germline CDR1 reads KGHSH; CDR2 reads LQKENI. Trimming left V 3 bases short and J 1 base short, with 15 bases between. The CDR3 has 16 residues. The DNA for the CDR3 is TGTGCCAGCTCACCCTCAATGGGACAAACGAACACTGAAGCTTTCTTT. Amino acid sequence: CASSPSMGQTNTEAFF.

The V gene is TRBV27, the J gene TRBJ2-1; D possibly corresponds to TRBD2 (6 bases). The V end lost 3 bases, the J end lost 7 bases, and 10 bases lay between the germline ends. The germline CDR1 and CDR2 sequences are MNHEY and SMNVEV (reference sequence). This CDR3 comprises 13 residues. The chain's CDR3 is CASSFRGLNEQFF. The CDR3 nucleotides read TGTGCCAGCAGTTTTCGGGGACTGAATGAGCAGTTCTTC.

CDR3 sequence: CASMRLAGASYEQYF. DNA of the CDR3: TGTGCCAGCATGCGGTTAGCAGGGGCCTCCTACGAGCAGTACTTC. The chain combines TRBV27 with TRBJ2-7; TRBD1 might be the D (6 bases). Germline CDR1 and CDR2: MNHEY and SMNVEV (reference sequence). Trimming took off 7 bases at V and 0 bases at J, with 16 bases between the two ends. This CDR3 comprises 15 residues.

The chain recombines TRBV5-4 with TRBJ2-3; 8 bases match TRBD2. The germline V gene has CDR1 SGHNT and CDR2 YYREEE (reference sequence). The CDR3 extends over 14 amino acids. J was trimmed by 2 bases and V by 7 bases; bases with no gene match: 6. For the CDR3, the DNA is TGTGCCAGCTCCCGGGGGGGGAACACAGATACGCAGTATTTT. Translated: CASSRGGNTDTQYF.

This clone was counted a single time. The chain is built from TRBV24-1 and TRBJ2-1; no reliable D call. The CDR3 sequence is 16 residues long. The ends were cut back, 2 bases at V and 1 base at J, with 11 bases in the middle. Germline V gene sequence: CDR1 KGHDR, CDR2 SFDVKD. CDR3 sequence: CATSDYRRSSYNEQFF. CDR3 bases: TGTGCCACCAGTGATTATCGCAGATCTTCCTACAATGAGCAGTTCTTC.

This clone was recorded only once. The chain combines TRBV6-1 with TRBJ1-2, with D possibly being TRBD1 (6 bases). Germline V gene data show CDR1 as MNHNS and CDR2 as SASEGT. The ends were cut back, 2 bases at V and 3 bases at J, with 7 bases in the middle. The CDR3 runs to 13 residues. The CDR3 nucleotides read TGTGCCAGCAGTGAAACAGGGTACTATGGCTACACCTTC. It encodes CASSETGYYGYTF.

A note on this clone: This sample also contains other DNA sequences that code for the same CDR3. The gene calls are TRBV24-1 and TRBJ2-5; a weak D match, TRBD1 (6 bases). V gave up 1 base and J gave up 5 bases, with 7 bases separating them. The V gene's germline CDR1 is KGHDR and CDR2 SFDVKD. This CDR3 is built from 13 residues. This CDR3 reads CATSDLQGETQYF. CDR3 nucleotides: TGTGCCACCAGTGATTTACAGGGTGAGACCCAGTACTTC.

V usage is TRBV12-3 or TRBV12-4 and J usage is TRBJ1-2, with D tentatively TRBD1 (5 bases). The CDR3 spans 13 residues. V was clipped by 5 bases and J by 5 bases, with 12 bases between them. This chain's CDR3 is CASSQGTDYGYTF. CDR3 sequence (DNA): TGTGCCAGCAGTCAAGGGACTGATTATGGCTACACCTTC.

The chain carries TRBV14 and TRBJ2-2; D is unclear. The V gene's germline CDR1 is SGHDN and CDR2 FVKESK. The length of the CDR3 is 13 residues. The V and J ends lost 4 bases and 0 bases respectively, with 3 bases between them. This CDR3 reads CASSRPNTGELFF. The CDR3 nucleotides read TGTGCCAGCAGCCGGCCGAACACCGGGGAGCTGTTTTTT.

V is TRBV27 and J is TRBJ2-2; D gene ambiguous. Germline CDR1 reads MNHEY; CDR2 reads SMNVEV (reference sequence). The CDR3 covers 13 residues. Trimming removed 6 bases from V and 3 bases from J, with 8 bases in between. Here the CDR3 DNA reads TGTGCCAGCAGAAGGCTAGACACCGGGGAGCTGTTTTTT. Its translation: CASRRLDTGELFF.

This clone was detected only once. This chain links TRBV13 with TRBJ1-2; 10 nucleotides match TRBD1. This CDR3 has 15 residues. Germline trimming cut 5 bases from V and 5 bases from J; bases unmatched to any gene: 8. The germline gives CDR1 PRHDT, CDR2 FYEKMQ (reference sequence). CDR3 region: CASSLGDRGVYGYTF. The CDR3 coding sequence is TGTGCCAGCAGCCTTGGGGACAGGGGTGTATATGGCTACACCTTC.

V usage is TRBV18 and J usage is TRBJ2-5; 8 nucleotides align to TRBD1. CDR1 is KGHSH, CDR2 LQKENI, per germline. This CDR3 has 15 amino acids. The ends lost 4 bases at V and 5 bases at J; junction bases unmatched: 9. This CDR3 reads CASSQIDRGQETQYF. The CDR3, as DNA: TGTGCCAGCTCACAAATAGACAGGGGTCAGGAGACCCAGTACTTC.

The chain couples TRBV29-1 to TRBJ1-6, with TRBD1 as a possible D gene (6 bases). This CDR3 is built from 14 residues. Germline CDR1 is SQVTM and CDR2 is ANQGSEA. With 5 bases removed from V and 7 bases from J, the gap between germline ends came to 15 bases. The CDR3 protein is CSVRFQGTNSPLHF. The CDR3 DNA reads TGCAGCGTTCGCTTTCAGGGGACCAATTCACCCCTCCACTTT.

The CDR3 DNA is TGTGCCGTTCCAGGGTTCGATGAAAAACTGTTTTTT. Translated, it gives CAVPGFDEKLFF. The chain employs TRBV7-9 and TRBJ1-4, with a weak D call TRBD1 (5 bases). The V and J ends lost 11 bases and 6 bases respectively, with 13 bases between them. Germline V lookup: CDR1 SEHNR, CDR2 FQNEAQ (reference sequence). The CDR3 is 12 residues long.

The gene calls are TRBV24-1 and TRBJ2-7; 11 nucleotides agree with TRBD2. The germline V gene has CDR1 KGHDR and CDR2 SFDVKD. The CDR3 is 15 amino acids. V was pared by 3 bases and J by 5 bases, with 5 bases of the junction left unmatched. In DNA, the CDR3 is TGTGCCACCAGTGATCCGACTAGCGGGACGGACGAGCAGTACTTC. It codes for CATSDPTSGTDEQYF.

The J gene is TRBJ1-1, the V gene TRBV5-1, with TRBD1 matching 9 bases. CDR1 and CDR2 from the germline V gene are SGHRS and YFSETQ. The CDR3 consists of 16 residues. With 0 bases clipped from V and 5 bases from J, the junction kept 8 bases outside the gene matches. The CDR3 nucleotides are TGCGCCAGCAGCTTGGGCGTTACAGGGGGCGTGACTGAAGCTTTCTTT. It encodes CASSLGVTGGVTEAFF.

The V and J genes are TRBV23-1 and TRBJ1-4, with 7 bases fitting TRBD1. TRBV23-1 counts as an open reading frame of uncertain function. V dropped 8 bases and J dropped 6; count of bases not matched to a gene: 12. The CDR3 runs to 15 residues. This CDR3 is CASGYRGLSDEKLFF. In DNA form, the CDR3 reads TGCGCCAGCGGGTACAGGGGTTTGTCGGATGAAAAACTGTTTTTT.

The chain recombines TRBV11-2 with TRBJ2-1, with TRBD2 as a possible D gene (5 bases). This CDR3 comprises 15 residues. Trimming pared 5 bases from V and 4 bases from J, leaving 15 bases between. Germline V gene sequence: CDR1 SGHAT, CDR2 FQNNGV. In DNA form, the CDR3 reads TGTGCCAGCAGCCCCGGCGGGCTGGGGTACAATGAGCAGTTCTTC. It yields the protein CASSPGGLGYNEQFF.

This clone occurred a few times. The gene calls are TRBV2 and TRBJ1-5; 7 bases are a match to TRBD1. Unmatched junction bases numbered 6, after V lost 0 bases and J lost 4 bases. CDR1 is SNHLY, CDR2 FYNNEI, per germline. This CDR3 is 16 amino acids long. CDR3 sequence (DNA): TGTGCCAGCAGTGAAGCGCGGGCAGGGGGGAATCAGCCCCAGCATTTT. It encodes CASSEARAGGNQPQHF. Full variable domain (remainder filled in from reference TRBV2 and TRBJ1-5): EPEVTQTPSHQVTQMGQEVILRCVPISNHLYFYWYRQILGQKVEFLVSFYNNEISEKSEIFDDQFSVERPDGSNFTLKIRSTKLEDSAMYFCASSEARAGGNQPQHFGDGTRLSIL.

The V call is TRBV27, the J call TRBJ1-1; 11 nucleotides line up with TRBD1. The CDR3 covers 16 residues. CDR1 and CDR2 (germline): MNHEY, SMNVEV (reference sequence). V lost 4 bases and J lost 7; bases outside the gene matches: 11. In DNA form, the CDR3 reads TGTGCCAGCAGTTATGGAATAAGGGGACAGGGGGGTGAAGCTTTCTTT. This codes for CASSYGIRGQGGEAFF.